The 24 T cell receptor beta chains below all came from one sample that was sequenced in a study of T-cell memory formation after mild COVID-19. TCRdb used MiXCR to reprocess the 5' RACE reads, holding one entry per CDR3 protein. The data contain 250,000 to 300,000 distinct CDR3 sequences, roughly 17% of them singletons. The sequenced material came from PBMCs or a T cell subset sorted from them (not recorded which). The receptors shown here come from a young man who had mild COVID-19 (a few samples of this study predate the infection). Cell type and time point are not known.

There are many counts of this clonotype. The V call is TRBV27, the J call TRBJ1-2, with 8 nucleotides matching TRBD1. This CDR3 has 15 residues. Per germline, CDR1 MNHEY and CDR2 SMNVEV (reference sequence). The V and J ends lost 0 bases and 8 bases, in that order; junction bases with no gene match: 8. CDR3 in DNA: TGTGCCAGCAGTTTATCCCCGGACAGGGCTGGGGGCTACACCTTC. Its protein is CASSLSPDRAGGYTF.

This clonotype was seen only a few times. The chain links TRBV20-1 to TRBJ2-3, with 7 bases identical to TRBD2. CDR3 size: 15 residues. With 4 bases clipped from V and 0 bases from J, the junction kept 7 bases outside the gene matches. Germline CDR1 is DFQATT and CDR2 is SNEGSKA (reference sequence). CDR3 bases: TGCAGTGCTAACTCCCCAGCGGGAAGCACAGATACGCAGTATTTT. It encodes CSANSPAGSTDTQYF.

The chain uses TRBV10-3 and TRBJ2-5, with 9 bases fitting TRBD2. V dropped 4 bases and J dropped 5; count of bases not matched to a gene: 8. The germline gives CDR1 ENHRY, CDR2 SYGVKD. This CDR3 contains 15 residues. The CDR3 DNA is TGTGCCATCAGTGGCGGCGTAGCGGGGGAGGAGACCCAGTACTTC. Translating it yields CAISGGVAGEETQYF.

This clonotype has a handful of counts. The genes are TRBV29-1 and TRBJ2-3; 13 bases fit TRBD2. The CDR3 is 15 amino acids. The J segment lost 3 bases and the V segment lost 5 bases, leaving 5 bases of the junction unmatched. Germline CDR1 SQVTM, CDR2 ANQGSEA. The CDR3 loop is CSVTTTSGGTDTQYF. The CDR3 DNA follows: TGCAGCGTTACTACGACTAGCGGGGGGACAGATACGCAGTATTTT.

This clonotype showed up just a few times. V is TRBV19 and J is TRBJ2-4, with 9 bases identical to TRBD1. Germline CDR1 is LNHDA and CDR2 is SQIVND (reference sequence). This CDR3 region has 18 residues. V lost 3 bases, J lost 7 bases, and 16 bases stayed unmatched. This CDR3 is CASSILRNSGTGRNIQYF. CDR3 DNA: TGTGCCAGTAGTATCCTACGAAATTCCGGGACAGGGAGGAACATTCAGTACTTC.

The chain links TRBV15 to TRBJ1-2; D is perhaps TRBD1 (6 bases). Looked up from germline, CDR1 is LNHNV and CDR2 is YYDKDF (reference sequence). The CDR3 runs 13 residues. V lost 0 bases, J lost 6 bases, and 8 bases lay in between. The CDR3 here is CATSRDGDNGYTF. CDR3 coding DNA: TGTGCCACCAGCAGAGATGGGGACAATGGCTACACCTTC.

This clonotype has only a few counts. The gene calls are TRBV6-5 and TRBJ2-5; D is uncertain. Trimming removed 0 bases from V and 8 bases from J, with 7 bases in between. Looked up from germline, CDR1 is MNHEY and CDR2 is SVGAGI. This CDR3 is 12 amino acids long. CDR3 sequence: CASSYSMTTQYF. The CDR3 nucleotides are TGTGCCAGCAGTTACTCGATGACCACCCAGTACTTC.

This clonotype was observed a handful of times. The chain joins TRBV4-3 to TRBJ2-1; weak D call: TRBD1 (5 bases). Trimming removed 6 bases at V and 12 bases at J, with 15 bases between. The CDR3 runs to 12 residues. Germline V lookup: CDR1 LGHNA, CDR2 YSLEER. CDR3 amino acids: CASSRTQGSQFF. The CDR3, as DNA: TGCGCCAGCAGTCGGACCCAGGGATCGCAGTTCTTC.

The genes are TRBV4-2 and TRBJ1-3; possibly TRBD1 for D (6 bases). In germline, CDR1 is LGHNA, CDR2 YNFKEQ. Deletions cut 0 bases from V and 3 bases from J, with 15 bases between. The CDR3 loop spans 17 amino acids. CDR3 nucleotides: TGTGCCAGCAGCCAAGAGGGAGTAGGACAGCGTGGAAACACCATATATTTT. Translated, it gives CASSQEGVGQRGNTIYF.

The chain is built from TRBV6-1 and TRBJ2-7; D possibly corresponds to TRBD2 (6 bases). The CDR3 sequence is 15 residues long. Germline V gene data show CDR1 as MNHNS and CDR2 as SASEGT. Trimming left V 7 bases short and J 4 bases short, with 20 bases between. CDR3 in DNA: TGTGCCAGCAATCAGGGAGGTACCTTGCGTTACGAGCAGTACTTC. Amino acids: CASNQGGTLRYEQYF.

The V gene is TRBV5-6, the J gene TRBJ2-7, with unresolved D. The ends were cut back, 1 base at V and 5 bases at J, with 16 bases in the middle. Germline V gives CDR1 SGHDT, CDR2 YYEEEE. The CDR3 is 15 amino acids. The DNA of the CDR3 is TGTGCCAGCAGCTTGTATGTGACACCTCTTGACGAGCAGTACGTC. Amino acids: CASSLYVTPLDEQYV.

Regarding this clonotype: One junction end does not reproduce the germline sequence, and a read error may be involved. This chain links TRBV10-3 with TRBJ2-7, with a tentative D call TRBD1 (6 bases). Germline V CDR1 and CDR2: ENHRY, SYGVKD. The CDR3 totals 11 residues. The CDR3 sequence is CAISEEGTISF. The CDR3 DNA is TGTGCCATCAGTGAAGAAGGGACAATCTCTTTC.

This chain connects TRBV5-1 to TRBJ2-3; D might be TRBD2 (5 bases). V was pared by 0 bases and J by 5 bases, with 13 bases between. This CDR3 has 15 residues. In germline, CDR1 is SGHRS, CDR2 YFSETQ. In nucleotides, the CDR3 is TGCGCCAGCAGCTTGGTTGCTAGCAGGCGAGATACGCAGTATTTT. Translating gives CASSLVASRRDTQYF.

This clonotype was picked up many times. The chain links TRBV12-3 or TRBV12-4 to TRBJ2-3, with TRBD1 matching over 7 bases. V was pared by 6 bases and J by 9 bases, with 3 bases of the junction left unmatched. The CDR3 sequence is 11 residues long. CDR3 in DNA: TGTGCCAGCAGCCTACAGGGGACGCAGTATTTT. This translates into CASSLQGTQYF.

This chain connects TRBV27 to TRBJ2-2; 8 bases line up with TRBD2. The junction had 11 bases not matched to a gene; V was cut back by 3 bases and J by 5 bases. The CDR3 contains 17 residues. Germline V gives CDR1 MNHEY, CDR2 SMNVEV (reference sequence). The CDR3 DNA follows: TGTGCCAGCAGTTTCTCCTCGGGAGGGGGGAGGACCGGGGAGCTGTTTTTT. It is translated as CASSFSSGGGRTGELFF.

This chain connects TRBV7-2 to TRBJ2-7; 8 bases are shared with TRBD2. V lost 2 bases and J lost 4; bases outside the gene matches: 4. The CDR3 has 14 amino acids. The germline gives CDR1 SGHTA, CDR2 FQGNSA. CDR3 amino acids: CASSLIGGGYEQYF. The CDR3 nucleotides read TGTGCCAGCAGCTTAATCGGCGGGGGGTACGAGCAGTACTTC.

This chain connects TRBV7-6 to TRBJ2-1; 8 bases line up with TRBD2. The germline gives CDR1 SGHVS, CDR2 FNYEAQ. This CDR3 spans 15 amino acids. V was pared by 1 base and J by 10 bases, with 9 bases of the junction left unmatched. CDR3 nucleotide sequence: TGTGCCAGCAGCTTAGTCTTCGGCGGGGGGAGCGAGCAGTTCTTC. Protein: CASSLVFGGGSEQFF.

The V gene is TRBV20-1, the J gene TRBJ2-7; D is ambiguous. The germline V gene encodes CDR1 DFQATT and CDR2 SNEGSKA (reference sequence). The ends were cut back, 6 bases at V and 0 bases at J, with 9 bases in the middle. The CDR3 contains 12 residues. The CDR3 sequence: CSALIVSYEQYV. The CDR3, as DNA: TGCAGTGCCCTGATCGTCTCCTACGAGCAGTACGTC.

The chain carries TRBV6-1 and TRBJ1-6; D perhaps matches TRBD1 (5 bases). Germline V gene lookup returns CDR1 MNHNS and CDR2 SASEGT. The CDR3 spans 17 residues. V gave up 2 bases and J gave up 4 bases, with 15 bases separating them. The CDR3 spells CASSELPGVLYNSPLHF. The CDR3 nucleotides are TGTGCCAGCAGTGAACTTCCGGGGGTATTGTATAATTCACCCCTCCACTTT.

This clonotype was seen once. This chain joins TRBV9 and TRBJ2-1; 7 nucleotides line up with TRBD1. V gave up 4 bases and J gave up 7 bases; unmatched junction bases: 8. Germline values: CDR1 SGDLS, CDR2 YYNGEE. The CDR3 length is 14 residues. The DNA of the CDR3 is TGTGCCAGCAGCCCTAGGGGGCTCATGAATGAGCAGTTCTTC. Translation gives CASSPRGLMNEQFF.

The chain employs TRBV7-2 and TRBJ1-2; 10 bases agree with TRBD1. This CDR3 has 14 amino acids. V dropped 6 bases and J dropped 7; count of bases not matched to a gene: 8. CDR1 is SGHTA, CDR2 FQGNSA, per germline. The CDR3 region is CASRLRQGAAGYTF. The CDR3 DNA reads TGTGCCAGCAGACTAAGACAGGGGGCGGCTGGCTACACCTTC.

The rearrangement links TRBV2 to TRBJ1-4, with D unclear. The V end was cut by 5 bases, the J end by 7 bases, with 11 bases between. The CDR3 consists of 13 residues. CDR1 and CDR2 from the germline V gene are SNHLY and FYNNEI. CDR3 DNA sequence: TGTGCCAGCAGTTACCTCCCGGTTGAAAAACTGTTTTTT. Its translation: CASSYLPVEKLFF.

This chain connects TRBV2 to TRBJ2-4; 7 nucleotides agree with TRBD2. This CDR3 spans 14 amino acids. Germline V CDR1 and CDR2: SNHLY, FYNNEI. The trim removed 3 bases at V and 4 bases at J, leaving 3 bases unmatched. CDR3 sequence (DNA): TGTGCCAGCAGTGACGCGGGGGATAAAAACATTCAGTACTTC. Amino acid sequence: CASSDAGDKNIQYF.

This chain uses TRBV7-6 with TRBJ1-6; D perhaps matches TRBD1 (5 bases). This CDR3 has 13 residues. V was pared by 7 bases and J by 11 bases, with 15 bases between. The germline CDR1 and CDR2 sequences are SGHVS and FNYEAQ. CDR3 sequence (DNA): TGTGCCAGCACCTTGGGGGGATTGACACCCCTCCACTTT. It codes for CASTLGGLTPLHF.